What follows is one T cell receptor (beta chain) and its context. What it binds is not known. Treatment in this sample: roughly 10-day PBMC culture with coronavirus spike peptide pools or control peptides (ViraFEST assay). TCR sequencing followed the expansion of antigen-specific T cells with peptide pools in ViraFEST. Cultured CD4+ T cell DNA underwent sequencing with the Oncomine TCR Beta short-read assay. DNA came from CD4+ T cells after culture. TCRdb analysed the PCR reads with MiXCR anew, one entry per CDR3 protein. The sample includes roughly 16,000 distinct CDR3 sequences, more than 45% of them seen just once. These data are taken from a study of vaccination and CD4 T cells after COVID-19. Study as a whole: Overlapping peptides of the spike proteins of SARS-CoV-2, HCoV-NL63, HCoV-OC43 and HCoV-229E were used for cell stimulation. Overall study results and limits: Median reactive clonotypes, those recognizing SARS-CoV-2, rose from around 20 to 38, not significantly.

The ends lost 3 bases at V and 5 bases at J; junction bases unmatched: 8. This CDR3 spans 15 amino acids. Germline CDR1 KGHSH, CDR2 LQKENI. The sequence derives from a human donor who had recovered from COVID-19. The V gene is TRBV18, the J gene TRBJ2-7, with 9 positions matching TRBD1. The sequenced sample consisted of CD4+ T cells from blood, cultured in vitro. The CDR3 DNA reads as TGTGCCAGCTCACCTACAAGGGACAGGGCCCACGAGCAGTACTTC. Residues: CASSPTRDRAHEQYF.